This entry lists 26 T cell receptor beta chains sequenced from one sample in a study of cytomegalovirus exposure and HLA in healthy donors. Primers for the PCR totalled 60 Vbeta and 13 Jbeta. The data were produced by immunoSEQ multiplex PCR, yet TCRdb's version contains in-frame clones alone and is incomplete. The table lists about 170,000 clones, around 80% of them singletons. The material sequenced was PBMCs. The origin of the receptors is a woman aged 45 to 65 in good health and CMV-seronegative.

The J gene is TRBJ2-1, the V gene TRBV5-4, with 8 bases lining up with TRBD2. Germline-derived CDR1 and CDR2 are SGHNT and YYREEE (reference sequence). This CDR3 is 14 amino acids long. The V segment lost 3 bases and the J segment 10 bases; nucleotides outside the gene matches: 9. CDR3 protein: CASSSQRELREQFF. CDR3 coding DNA: TGTGCCAGCAGCTCGCAGCGGGAGTTAAGGGAGCAGTTCTTC.

The chain employs TRBV11-2 and TRBJ2-3; perhaps TRBD2 as D (5 bases). V was cut by 4 bases and J by 2 bases, with 13 bases left in between. The CDR3 length is 15 residues. The germline V gene has CDR1 SGHAT and CDR2 FQNNGV. CDR3 protein: CASSSEGGFTDTQYF. CDR3 coding DNA: TGTGCCAGCAGCTCTGAAGGCGGGTTCACAGATACGCAGTATTTT. Full variable domain (remainder filled in from reference TRBV11-2 and TRBJ2-3): EAGVAQSPRYKIIEKRQSVAFWCNPISGHATLYWYQQILGQGPKLLIQFQNNGVVDDSQLPKDRFSAERLKGVDSTLKIQPAKLEDSAVYLCASSSEGGFTDTQYFGPGTRLTVL.

The chain joins TRBV25-1 to TRBJ1-4; the D is unclear. Trimming pared 8 bases from V and 1 base from J, leaving 11 bases between. Germline CDR1 is MGHDK and CDR2 is SYGVNS. CDR3 size: 14 residues. The CDR3 loop reads CASRGFGTNEKLFF. The CDR3 DNA reads as TGTGCCAGCCGGGGATTCGGAACTAATGAAAAACTGTTTTTT.

Written as DNA, the CDR3 is TGTGCCAGTAGTCCGCAGGGGGCGAGCGCCGAGCAGTACTTC. The encoded protein is CASSPQGASAEQYF. The V call is TRBV19, the J call TRBJ2-7; 8 bases fit TRBD1. Germline CDR1 reads LNHDA; CDR2 reads SQIVND (reference sequence). With 5 bases clipped from V and 6 bases from J, the junction kept 9 bases outside the gene matches. This CDR3 has 14 residues.

The chain employs TRBV2 and TRBJ1-3, with 9 bases lining up with TRBD1. The CDR3 has 16 amino acids. CDR1 SNHLY and CDR2 FYNNEI come from the germline V gene. Losses at the gene ends were 5 bases for V and 3 bases for J; bases not matched to a gene: 8. CDR3 protein: CASSPRGTGFGNTIYF. As DNA, the CDR3 is TGTGCCAGCAGTCCTCGTGGGACAGGGTTTGGAAACACCATATATTTT.

The chain couples TRBV10-1 to TRBJ1-1; 7 nucleotides align to TRBD1. The CDR3 extends over 16 amino acids. The J segment lost 3 bases and the V segment lost 1 base, leaving 8 bases of the junction unmatched. The germline V gene has CDR1 WNHNN and CDR2 SYGVQD (reference sequence). The chain's CDR3 is CASSEYRGGSDTEAFF. In nucleotides, the CDR3 is TGCGCCAGCAGTGAGTACAGGGGTGGAAGCGACACTGAAGCTTTCTTT.

The chain combines TRBV28 with TRBJ2-4; 11 bases agree with TRBD1. This CDR3 is built from 16 residues. Trimming took 8 bases from V and 0 from J; bases not matched to a gene: 6. Germline V gene data show CDR1 as MDHEN and CDR2 as SYDVKM. DNA of the CDR3: TGTGCCAGCTCCCTGGACAGGGGGCGAGCCAAAAACATTCAGTACTTC. Protein: CASSLDRGRAKNIQYF.

V and J are TRBV5-1 and TRBJ1-5; D gene unclear. Germline CDR1 SGHRS, CDR2 YFSETQ. The CDR3 loop spans 15 amino acids. With 0 bases removed from V and 0 bases from J, the gap between germline ends came to 7 bases. The CDR3 sequence is CASSLGTSSNQPQHF. DNA of the CDR3: TGCGCCAGCAGCTTGGGGACTTCTAGCAATCAGCCCCAGCATTTT.

The chain couples TRBV7-2 to TRBJ1-6, with D possibly TRBD1 on 6 matching bases. This CDR3 is 16 amino acids long. CDR1 and CDR2 (germline): SGHTA, FQGNSA. Trimming removed 0 bases from V and 9 bases from J, with 15 bases in between. CDR3 DNA: TGTGCCAGCAGCTTAGCGAGTGGGGGCGCGGGTTCACCCCTCCACTTT. It yields the protein CASSLASGGAGSPLHF.

V is TRBV18 and J is TRBJ1-6; 7 positions agree with TRBD1. V trimming: 1 base; J trimming: 8 bases; junction bases outside the gene matches: 8. CDR3 length: 16 amino acids. Looked up from germline, CDR1 is KGHSH and CDR2 is LQKENI. The CDR3 sequence: CASSPLPDRADSPLHF. CDR3 nucleotides: TGTGCCAGCTCACCACTCCCCGACAGGGCCGATTCACCCCTCCACTTT.

V usage is TRBV7-8 and J usage is TRBJ1-1; 9 nucleotides align to TRBD1. Per germline, CDR1 SGHVS and CDR2 FQNEAQ. This CDR3 is 13 amino acids long. With 0 bases clipped from V and 10 bases from J, the junction kept 3 bases outside the gene matches. CDR3 sequence reads: CASSLAGDRVAFF. As DNA, the CDR3 is TGTGCCAGCAGCTTAGCAGGGGACAGGGTAGCTTTCTTT.

This clone was counted once. The chain combines TRBV28 with TRBJ2-1, with 7 bases that match TRBD2. This CDR3 is 18 amino acids long. The germline V gene has CDR1 MDHEN and CDR2 SYDVKM. Unmatched junction bases numbered 14, after V lost 6 bases and J lost 0 bases. This chain's CDR3 is CASRGGVGAISSYNEQFF. CDR3 bases: TGTGCCAGCAGGGGGGGGGTCGGAGCAATAAGCTCCTACAATGAGCAGTTCTTC.

The chain carries TRBV7-6 and TRBJ2-5, with 14 bases fitting TRBD2. Germline V gives CDR1 SGHVS, CDR2 FNYEAQ. The length of the CDR3 is 19 residues. V shed 5 bases and J 3 bases; nucleotides not matched to a gene: 14. In DNA form, the CDR3 reads TGTGCCAGCAGCCCTACCGGACTAGCGGGAGGCTCGAGGGAAGAGACCCAGTACTTC. Translating it yields CASSPTGLAGGSREETQYF.

This sequence joins TRBV5-4 and TRBJ1-1, with TRBD1 matching over 7 bases. Germline V gives CDR1 SGHNT, CDR2 YYREEE (reference sequence). J gave up 0 bases and V 2 bases, and 7 bases lay outside the gene matches. This CDR3 has 16 residues. CDR3 nucleotides: TGTGCCAGCAGCTTCCCGACAGGGCTAATGAACACTGAAGCTTTCTTT. Protein: CASSFPTGLMNTEAFF.

V usage is TRBV6-1 and J usage is TRBJ2-7; weak D call: TRBD1 (6 bases). The CDR3 is made up of 12 amino acids. With 2 bases removed from V and 10 bases from J, the gap between germline ends came to 12 bases. Germline loops: CDR1 MNHNS, CDR2 SASEGT. This CDR3 reads CASSEWGRGQYF. The CDR3 coding sequence is TGTGCCAGCAGTGAATGGGGGCGAGGACAGTACTTC.

The chain joins TRBV28 to TRBJ2-6, with 11 nucleotides matching TRBD1. V dropped 3 bases and J dropped 0; count of bases not matched to a gene: 13. The CDR3 contains 21 residues. From germline, CDR1 is MDHEN and CDR2 SYDVKM. The CDR3 region is CASSFSDWGQGVSSGANVLTF. CDR3 DNA sequence: TGTGCCAGCAGTTTTTCCGACTGGGGACAGGGGGTGAGCTCTGGGGCCAACGTCCTGACTTTC.

The chain is built from TRBV28 and TRBJ2-6, with D possibly being TRBD1 (5 bases). V lost 5 bases and J 4 bases, leaving 18 bases between the germline ends. Germline values: CDR1 MDHEN, CDR2 SYDVKM. This CDR3 spans 17 amino acids. Written as DNA, the CDR3 is TGTGCCAGCAGTCCCATCTCAGGGCAGTCAGGGGCCAACGTCCTGACTTTC. This gives the protein CASSPISGQSGANVLTF. Variable domain in full (rest from reference TRBV28 and TRBJ2-6): DVKVTQSSRYLVKRTGEKVFLECVQDMDHENMFWYRQDPGLGLRLIYFSYDVKMKEKGDIPEGYSVSREKKERFSLILESASTNQTSMYLCASSPISGQSGANVLTFGAGSRLTVL.

The chain carries TRBV5-1 and TRBJ1-3; tentative D call: TRBD1 (5 bases). The germline gives CDR1 SGHRS, CDR2 YFSETQ. V was cut by 4 bases and J by 6 bases, with 14 bases left in between. This CDR3 is 14 amino acids long. Here the CDR3 DNA reads TGCGCCAGCAGCCCGCCGGGACTGATAAACACCATATATTTT. This codes for CASSPPGLINTIYF.

This chain connects TRBV4-2 to TRBJ2-7; 8 nucleotides align to TRBD1. The ends lost 1 base at V and 1 base at J; junction bases unmatched: 9. Germline CDR1 reads LGHNA; CDR2 reads YNFKEQ. The CDR3 runs to 17 residues. The CDR3: CASSQGRVRGLSYEQYF. The DNA of the CDR3 is TGTGCCAGCAGCCAAGGCCGAGTCAGGGGGCTTTCCTACGAGCAGTACTTC.

J is TRBJ1-5 and V is TRBV10-2; a possible D gene is TRBD1 (5 bases). This CDR3 has 14 amino acids. The V gene's germline CDR1 is WSHSY and CDR2 SAAADI. V shed 4 bases and J shed 7 bases, with 14 bases lying between them. CDR3 residues: CASSVSAGNQPQHF. The CDR3 DNA reads TGCGCCAGCAGTGTGTCGGCAGGGAACCAGCCCCAGCATTTT.

V and J are TRBV28 and TRBJ2-7, with TRBD1 as a possible D gene (8 bases). The V end lost 8 bases, the J end lost 0 bases, and 17 bases lay between the germline ends. This CDR3 contains 15 residues. The germline CDR1 and CDR2 sequences are MDHEN and SYDVKM. The CDR3 bases are TGTGCCAGCCTATCAGGGGGCGGGAGCTCCTACGAGCAGTACTTC. It codes for CASLSGGGSSYEQYF.

The CDR3 here is CASSPTLRASSYNEQFF. The DNA of the CDR3 is TGTGCCAGCAGCCCTACCTTGCGGGCTAGCTCCTACAATGAGCAGTTCTTC. The V and J genes are TRBV7-9 and TRBJ2-1; tentatively, D is TRBD2 (5 bases). With 5 bases removed from V and 0 bases from J, the gap between germline ends came to 17 bases. This CDR3 spans 17 amino acids. Per germline, CDR1 SEHNR and CDR2 FQNEAQ (reference sequence).

This clone showed up just a few times. The rearrangement uses TRBV28 and TRBJ2-7; 13 positions match TRBD2. Germline values: CDR1 MDHEN, CDR2 SYDVKM. V lost 6 bases, J lost 0 bases, and 14 bases stayed unmatched. CDR3 length equals 19 residues. The CDR3 region is CASRRLAGTSGVYSYEQYF. CDR3 nucleotides: TGTGCCAGCAGAAGATTGGCCGGGACTAGCGGGGTCTACTCCTACGAGCAGTACTTC.

The chain combines TRBV19 with TRBJ1-5; D unclear. This CDR3 contains 14 residues. Trimming stripped 3 bases from V and 7 bases from J, with 13 bases between. Germline V lookup: CDR1 LNHDA, CDR2 SQIVND (reference sequence). CDR3 bases: TGTGCCAGTAGTATCTTGGCGCCGGGGCAGCCCCAGCATTTT. This translates into CASSILAPGQPQHF.

The chain joins TRBV5-1 to TRBJ1-1; TRBD1 matches 10 bases. The V gene end was trimmed by 2 bases and the J gene end by 6 bases; junction bases not matched to a gene: 4. Germline CDR1 is SGHRS and CDR2 is YFSETQ. This CDR3 is 14 amino acids long. The CDR3 DNA follows: TGCGCCAGCAGCTTAGGGACAGGGGCGGCTGAAGCTTTCTTT. This translates into CASSLGTGAAEAFF.

This clone showed up just once. V usage is TRBV6-5 and J usage is TRBJ1-1, with a tentative D call TRBD1 (5 bases). This CDR3 spans 15 amino acids. V was cut by 0 bases and J by 0 bases, with 8 bases left in between. CDR1 MNHEY and CDR2 SVGAGI come from the germline V gene. The CDR3 sequence: CASSYSTGMNTEAFF. The DNA of the CDR3 is TGTGCCAGCAGTTACTCCACAGGAATGAACACTGAAGCTTTCTTT.